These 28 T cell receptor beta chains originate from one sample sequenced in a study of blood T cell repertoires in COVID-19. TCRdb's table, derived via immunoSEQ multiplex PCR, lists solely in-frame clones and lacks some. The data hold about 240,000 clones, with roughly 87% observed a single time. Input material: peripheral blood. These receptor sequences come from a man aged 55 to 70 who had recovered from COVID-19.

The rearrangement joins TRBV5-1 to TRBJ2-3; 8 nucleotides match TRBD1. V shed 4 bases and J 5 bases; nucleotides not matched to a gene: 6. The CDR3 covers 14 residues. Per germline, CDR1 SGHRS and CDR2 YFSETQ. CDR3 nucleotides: TGCGCCAGCAGCGTAACAGGGGGAAGAGATACGCAGTATTTT. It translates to CASSVTGGRDTQYF. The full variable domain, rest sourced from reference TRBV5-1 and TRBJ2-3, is KAGVTQTPRYLIKTRGQQVTLSCSPISGHRSVSWYQQTPGQGLQFLFEYFSETQRNKGNFPGRFSGRQFSNSRSEMNVSTLELGDSALYLCASSVTGGRDTQYFGPGTRLTVL.

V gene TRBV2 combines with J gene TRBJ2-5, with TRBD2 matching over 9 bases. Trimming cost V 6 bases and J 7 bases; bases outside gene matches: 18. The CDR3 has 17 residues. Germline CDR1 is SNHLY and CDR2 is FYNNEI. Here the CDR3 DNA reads TGTGCCAGCAGCTCCCAGGGAGCGGGGGGTCCGAGGTCGACCCAGTACTTC. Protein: CASSSQGAGGPRSTQYF. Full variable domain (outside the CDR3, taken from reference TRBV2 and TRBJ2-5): EPEVTQTPSHQVTQMGQEVILRCVPISNHLYFYWYRQILGQKVEFLVSFYNNEISEKSEIFDDQFSVERPDGSNFTLKIRSTKLEDSAMYFCASSSQGAGGPRSTQYFGPGTRLLVL.

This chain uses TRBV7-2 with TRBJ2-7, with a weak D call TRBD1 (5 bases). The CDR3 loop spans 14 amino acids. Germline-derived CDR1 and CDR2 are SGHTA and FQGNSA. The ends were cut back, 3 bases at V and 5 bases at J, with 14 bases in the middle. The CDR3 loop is CASSFHQGSNEQYF. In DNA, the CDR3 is TGTGCCAGCAGCTTTCATCAGGGTTCTAACGAGCAGTACTTC.

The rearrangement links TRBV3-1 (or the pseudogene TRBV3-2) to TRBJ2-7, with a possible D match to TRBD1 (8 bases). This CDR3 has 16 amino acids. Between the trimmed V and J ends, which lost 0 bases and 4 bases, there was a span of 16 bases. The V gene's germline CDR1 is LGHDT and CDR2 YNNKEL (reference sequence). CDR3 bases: TGTGCCAGCAGCCAAGAAAGCGGGACAGGACCGTACGAGCAGTACTTC. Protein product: CASSQESGTGPYEQYF.

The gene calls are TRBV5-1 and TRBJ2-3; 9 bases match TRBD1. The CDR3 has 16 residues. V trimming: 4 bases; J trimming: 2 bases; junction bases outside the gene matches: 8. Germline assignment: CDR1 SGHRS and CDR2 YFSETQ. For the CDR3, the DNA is TGCGCCAGCAGCCCGGACAGGGGAGGTAACACAGATACGCAGTATTTT. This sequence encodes CASSPDRGGNTDTQYF.

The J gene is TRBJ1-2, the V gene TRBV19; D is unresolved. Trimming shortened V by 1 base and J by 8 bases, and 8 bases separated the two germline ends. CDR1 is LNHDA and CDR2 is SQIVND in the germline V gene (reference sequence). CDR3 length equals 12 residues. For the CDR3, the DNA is TGTGCCAGTAGTATAGCCTCGGGAGGCTACACCTTC. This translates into CASSIASGGYTF.

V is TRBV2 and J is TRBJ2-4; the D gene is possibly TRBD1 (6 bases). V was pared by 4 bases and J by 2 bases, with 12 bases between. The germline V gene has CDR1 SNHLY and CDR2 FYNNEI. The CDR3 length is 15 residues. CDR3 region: CASSGQGLSKNIQYF. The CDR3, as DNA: TGTGCCAGCAGTGGGCAGGGGTTGTCCAAAAACATTCAGTACTTC.

CDR3 sequence reads: CASSFDSRNTEAFF. CDR3 coding DNA: TGTGCCAGCAGCTTTGACAGTAGGAACACTGAAGCTTTCTTT. This sequence joins TRBV5-6 and TRBJ1-1, with D perhaps matching TRBD1 (5 bases). The V gene lost 2 bases and the J gene lost 1 base, with 9 bases spanning the gap. Germline V CDR1 and CDR2: SGHDT, YYEEEE. CDR3 length: 14 residues.

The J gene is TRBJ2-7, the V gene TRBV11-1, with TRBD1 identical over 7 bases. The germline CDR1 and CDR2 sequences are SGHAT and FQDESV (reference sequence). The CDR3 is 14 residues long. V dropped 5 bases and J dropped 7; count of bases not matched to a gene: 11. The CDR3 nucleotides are TGTGCCAGCAGCCAGAACCTACAGGGGTGGGAGCAGTACGTC. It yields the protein CASSQNLQGWEQYV.

The chain's CDR3 is CASSPGDVGGDGYTF. For the CDR3, the DNA is TGTGCCAGCAGCCCCGGGGACGTCGGGGGAGATGGCTACACCTTC. The chain has TRBV13 and TRBJ1-2, with D tentatively TRBD1 (5 bases). From germline, CDR1 is PRHDT and CDR2 FYEKMQ (reference sequence). The CDR3 runs to 15 residues. Trimming shortened V by 5 bases and J by 6 bases, and 19 bases separated the two germline ends.

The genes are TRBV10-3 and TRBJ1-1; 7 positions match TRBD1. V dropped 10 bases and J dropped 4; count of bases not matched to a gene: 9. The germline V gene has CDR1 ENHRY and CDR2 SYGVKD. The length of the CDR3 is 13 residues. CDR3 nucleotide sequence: TGTGCCACTCAGGACAGGCTGCGCACTGAAGCTTTCTTT. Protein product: CATQDRLRTEAFF.

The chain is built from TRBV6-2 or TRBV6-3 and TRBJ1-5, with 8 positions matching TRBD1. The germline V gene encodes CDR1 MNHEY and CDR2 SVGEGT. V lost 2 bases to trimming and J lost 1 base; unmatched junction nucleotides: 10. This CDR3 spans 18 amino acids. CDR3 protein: CASSYTGQGGKSNQPQHF. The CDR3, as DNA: TGTGCCAGCAGTTACACCGGACAGGGAGGGAAGAGCAATCAGCCCCAGCATTTT.

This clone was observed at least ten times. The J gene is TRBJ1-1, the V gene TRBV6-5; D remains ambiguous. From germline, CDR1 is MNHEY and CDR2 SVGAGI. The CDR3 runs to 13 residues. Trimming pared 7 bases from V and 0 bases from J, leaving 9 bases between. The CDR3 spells CASMARLNTEAFF. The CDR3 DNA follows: TGTGCCAGCATGGCCCGATTGAACACTGAAGCTTTCTTT.

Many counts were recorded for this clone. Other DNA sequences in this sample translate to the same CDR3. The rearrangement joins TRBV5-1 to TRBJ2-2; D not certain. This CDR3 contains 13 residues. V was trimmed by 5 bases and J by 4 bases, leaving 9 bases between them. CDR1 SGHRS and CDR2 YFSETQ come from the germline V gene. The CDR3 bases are TGCGCCAGCAGGTCCCCCGGCACCGGGGAGCTGTTTTTT. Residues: CASRSPGTGELFF.

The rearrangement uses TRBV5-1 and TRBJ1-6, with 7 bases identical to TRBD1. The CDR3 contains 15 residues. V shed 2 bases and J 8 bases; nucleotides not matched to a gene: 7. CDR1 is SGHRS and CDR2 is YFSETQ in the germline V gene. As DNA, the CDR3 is TGCGCCAGCAGCTTCGACAGGGCGAGGGATTCACCCCTCCACTTT. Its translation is CASSFDRARDSPLHF. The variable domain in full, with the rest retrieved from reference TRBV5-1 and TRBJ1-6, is KAGVTQTPRYLIKTRGQQVTLSCSPISGHRSVSWYQQTPGQGLQFLFEYFSETQRNKGNFPGRFSGRQFSNSRSEMNVSTLELGDSALYLCASSFDRARDSPLHFGNGTRLTVT.

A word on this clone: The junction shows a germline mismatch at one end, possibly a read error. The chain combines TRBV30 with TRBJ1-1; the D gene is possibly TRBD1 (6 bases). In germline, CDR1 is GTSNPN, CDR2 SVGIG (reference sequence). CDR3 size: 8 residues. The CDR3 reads CAWNIGQF. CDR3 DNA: TGTGCCTGGAATATAGGACAGTTT.

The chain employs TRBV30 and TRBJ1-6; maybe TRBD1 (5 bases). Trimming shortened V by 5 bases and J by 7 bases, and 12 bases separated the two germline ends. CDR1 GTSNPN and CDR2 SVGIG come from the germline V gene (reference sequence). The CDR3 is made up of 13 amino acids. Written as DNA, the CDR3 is TGTGCCTGGGACTTTTCAGGGAATTCACCCCTCCACTTT. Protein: CAWDFSGNSPLHF.

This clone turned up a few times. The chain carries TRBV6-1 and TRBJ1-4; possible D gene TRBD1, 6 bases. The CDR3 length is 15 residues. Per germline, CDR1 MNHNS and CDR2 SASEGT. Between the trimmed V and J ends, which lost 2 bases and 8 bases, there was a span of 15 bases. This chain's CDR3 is CASSELGRGVEKLFF. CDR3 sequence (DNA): TGTGCCAGCAGTGAATTAGGCAGGGGAGTGGAAAAACTGTTTTTT.

DNA for the CDR3: TGTGCCAGCAGCTTAGTTTATTCGGGGGCAGGGGGCGGCAATCAGCCCCAGCATTTT. This translates into CASSLVYSGAGGGNQPQHF. The genes are TRBV7-8 and TRBJ1-5; 8 bases fit TRBD1. This CDR3 is 19 amino acids long. Germline CDR1 reads SGHVS; CDR2 reads FQNEAQ. Trimming cost V 1 base and J 2 bases; bases outside gene matches: 13.

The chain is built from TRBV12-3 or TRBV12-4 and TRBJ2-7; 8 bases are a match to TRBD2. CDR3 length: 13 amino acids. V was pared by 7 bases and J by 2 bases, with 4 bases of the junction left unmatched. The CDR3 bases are TGTGCCAGCACTCGGGGGGGTACCTACGAGCAGTACTTC. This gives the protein CASTRGGTYEQYF.

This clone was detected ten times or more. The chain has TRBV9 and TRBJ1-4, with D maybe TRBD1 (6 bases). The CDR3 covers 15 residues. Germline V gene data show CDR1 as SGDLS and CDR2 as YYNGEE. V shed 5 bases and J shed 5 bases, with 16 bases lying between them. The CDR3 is CASSRDGTPNEKLFF. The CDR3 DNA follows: TGTGCCAGCAGTCGGGACGGGACACCAAATGAAAAACTGTTTTTT.

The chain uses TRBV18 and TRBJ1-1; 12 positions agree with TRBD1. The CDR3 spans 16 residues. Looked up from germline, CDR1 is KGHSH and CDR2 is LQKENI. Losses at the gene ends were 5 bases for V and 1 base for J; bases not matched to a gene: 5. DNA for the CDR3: TGTGCCAGCTCAGCGGGGACAGGGGGCGCGAACACTGAAGCTTTCTTT. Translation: CASSAGTGGANTEAFF.

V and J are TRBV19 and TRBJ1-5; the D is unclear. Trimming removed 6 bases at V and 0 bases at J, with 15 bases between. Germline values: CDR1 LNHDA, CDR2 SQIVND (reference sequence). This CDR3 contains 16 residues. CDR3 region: CASSHSTLYSNQPQHF. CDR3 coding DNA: TGTGCCAGTAGCCACTCGACACTTTATAGCAATCAGCCCCAGCATTTT. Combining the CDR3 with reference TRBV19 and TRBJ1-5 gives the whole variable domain DGGITQSPKYLFRKEGQNVTLSCEQNLNHDAMYWYRQDPGQGLRLIYYSQIVNDFQKGDIAEGYSVSREKKESFPLTVTSAQKNPTAFYLCASSHSTLYSNQPQHFGDGTRLSIL.

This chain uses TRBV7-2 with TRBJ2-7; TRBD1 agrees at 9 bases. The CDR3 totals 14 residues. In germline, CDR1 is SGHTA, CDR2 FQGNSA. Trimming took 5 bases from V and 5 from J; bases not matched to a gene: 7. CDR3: CASSPQTGGNEQYF. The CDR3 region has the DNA TGTGCCAGCAGCCCCCAGACAGGGGGAAACGAGCAGTACTTC.

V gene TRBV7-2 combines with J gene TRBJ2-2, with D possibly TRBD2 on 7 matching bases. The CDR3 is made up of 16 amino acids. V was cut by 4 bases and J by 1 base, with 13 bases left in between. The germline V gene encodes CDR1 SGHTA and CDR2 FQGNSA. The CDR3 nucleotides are TGTGCCAGCAGCTCCTTCGGGGGGCTGAACACCGGGGAGCTGTTTTTT. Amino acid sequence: CASSSFGGLNTGELFF.

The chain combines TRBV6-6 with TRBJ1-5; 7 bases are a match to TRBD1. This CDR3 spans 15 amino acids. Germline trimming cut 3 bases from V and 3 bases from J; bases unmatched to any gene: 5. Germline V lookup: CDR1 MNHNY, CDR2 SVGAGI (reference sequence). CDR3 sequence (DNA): TGTGCCAGCAGTTATACAGGGGCCCTCAATCAGCCCCAGCATTTT. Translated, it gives CASSYTGALNQPQHF.

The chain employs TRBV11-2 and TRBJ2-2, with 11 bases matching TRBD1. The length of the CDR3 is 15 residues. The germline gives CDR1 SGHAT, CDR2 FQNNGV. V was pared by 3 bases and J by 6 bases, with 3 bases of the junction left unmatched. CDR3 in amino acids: CASSLGQGVSGELFF. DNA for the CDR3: TGTGCCAGCAGCTTGGGACAGGGGGTTTCCGGGGAGCTGTTTTTT.

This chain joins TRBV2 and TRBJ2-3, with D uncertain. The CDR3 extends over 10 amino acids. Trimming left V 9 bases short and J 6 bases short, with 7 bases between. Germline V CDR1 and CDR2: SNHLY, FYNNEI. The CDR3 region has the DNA TGTGCCAGGGGCTGGGATACGCAGTATTTT. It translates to CARGWDTQYF.